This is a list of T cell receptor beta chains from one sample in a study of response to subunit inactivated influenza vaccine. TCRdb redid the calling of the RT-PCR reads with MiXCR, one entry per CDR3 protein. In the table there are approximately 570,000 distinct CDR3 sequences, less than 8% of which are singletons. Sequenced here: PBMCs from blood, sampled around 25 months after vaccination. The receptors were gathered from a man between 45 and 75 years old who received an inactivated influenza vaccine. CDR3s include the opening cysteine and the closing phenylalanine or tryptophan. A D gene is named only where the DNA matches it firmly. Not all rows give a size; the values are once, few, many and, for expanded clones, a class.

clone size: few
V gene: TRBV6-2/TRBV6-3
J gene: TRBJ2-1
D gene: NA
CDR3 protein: CASRSSQVEQFF
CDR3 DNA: TGTGCCAGCAGATCCTCACAGGTTGAGCAGTTCTTC

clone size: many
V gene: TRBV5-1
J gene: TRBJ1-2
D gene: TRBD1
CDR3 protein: CASSSTGAYYGYTF
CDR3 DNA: TGCGCCAGCAGCTCGACAGGGGCGTACTATGGCTACACCTTC

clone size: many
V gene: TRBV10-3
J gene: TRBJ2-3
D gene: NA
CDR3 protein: CAISGDQTDTQYF
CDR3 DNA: TGTGCCATCAGTGGTGACCAAACAGATACGCAGTATTTT

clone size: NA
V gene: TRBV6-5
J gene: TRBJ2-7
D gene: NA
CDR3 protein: CASGEFHEQYF
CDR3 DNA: TGTGCCAGCGGCGAATTTCACGAGCAGTACTTC

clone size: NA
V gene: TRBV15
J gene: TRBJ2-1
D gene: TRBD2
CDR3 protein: CATSRLTSDIDNEQFF
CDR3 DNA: TGTGCCACCAGCAGACTAACTAGCGACATAGACAATGAGCAGTTCTTC

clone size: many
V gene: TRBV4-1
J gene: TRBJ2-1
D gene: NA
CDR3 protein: CASSQEHVGSSYNEQFF
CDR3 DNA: TGCGCCAGCAGCCAAGAACACGTGGGGAGCTCCTACAATGAGCAGTTCTTC

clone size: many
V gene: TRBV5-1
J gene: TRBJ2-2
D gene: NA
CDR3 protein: CASSLKGTGELFF
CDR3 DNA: TGTGCCAGCAGCTTAAAAGGGACCGGGGAGCTGTTTTTT

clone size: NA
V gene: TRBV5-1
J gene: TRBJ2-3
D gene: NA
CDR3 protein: CASSLGYTQYF
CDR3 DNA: TGCGCCAGCAGCTTGGGGTATACGCAGTATTTT

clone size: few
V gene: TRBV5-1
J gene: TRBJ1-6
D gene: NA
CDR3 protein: CASPLGTDLPSSDPGSNSPLHF
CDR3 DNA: TGCGCCAGCCCACTGGGGACGGACCTACCCTCTAGCGATCCGGGTTCGAATTCACCCCTCCACTTT

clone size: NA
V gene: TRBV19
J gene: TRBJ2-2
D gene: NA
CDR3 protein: CASNPGIQLTGELFF
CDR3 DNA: TGTGCCAGTAACCCTGGCATCCAACTGACCGGGGAGCTGTTTTTT

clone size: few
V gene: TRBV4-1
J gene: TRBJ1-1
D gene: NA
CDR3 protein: CASSQWVKGHTEAFF
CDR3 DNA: TGCGCCAGCAGCCAATGGGTAAAGGGGCACACTGAAGCTTTCTTT

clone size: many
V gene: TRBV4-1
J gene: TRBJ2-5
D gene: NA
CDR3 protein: CASSQVGAGLETQYF
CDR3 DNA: TGCGCCAGCAGCCAAGTTGGTGCAGGTTTAGAGACCCAGTACTTC

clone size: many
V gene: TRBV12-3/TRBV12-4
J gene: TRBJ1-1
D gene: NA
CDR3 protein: CASSLALGAFF
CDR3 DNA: TGTGCCAGCAGTTTGGCCTTAGGGGCTTTCTTT

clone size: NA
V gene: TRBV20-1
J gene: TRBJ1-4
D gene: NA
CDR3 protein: CSANRAQDEKLFF
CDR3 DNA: TGCAGTGCTAACAGGGCGCAGGATGAAAAACTGTTTTTT

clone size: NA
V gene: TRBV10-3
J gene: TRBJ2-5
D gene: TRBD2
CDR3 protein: CAISGGGQETQYF
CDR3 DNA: TGTGCCATCAGCGGGGGGGGGCAAGAGACCCAGTACTTC

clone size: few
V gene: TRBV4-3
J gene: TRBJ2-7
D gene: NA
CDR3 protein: CASSQALGGVGYEQYF
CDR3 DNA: TGCGCCAGCAGCCAAGCGTTGGGGGGCGTGGGATACGAGCAGTACTTC

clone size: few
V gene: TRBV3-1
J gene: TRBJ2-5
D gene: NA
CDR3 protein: CASSQQGWETQYF
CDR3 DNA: TGTGCCAGCAGCCAACAGGGCTGGGAGACCCAGTACTTC

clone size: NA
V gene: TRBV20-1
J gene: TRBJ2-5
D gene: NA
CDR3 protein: CSASATTYQETQYF
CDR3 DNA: TGCAGTGCTAGCGCTACTACCTACCAAGAGACCCAGTACTTC

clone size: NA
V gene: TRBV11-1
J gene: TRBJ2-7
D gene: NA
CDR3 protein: CASSLEGQQYF
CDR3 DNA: TGTGCCAGCAGCTTAGAAGGACAGCAGTACTTC

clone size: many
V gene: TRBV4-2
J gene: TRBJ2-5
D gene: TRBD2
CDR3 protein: CASSSGGEGRETQYF
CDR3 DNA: TGTGCCAGCAGCTCGGGCGGGGAGGGGCGAGAGACCCAGTACTTC

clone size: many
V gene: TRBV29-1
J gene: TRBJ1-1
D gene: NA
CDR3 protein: CSVIQTYTEAFF
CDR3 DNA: TGCAGCGTTATCCAGACCTACACTGAAGCTTTCTTT

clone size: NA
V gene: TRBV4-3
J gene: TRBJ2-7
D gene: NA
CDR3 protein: CASSQDFSGFFEQYF
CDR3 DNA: TGCGCCAGCAGCCAAGATTTTTCGGGGTTTTTCGAGCAGTACTTC

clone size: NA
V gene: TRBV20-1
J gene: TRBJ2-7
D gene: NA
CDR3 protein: CSANGGRVYEQYF
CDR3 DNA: TGCAGTGCTAACGGGGGCAGGGTGTACGAGCAGTACTTC

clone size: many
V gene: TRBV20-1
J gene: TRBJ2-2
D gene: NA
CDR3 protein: CSASRSTGELFF
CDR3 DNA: TGCAGTGCCTCTAGGAGCACCGGGGAGCTGTTTTTT

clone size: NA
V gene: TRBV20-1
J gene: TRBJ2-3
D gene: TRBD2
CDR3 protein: CSARTGTSGRADTQYF
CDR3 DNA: TGCAGTGCGCGCACCGGGACTAGCGGGAGGGCAGATACGCAGTATTTT

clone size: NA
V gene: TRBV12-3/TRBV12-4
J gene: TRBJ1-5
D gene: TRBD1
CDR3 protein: CASSRTGDSNQPQHF
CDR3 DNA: TGTGCCAGCAGCCGAACAGGGGATAGCAATCAGCCCCAGCATTTT

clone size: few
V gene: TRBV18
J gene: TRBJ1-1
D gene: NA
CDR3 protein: CASSPEGQGIEAFF
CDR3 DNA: TGTGCCAGCTCACCAGAGGGCCAGGGGATTGAAGCTTTCTTT

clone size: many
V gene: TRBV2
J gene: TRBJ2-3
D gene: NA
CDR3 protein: CASSALTTTQYF
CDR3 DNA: TGTGCCAGCAGTGCGCTTACAACTACGCAGTATTTT

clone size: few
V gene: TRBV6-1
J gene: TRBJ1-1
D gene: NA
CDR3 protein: CASGSGMNTEAFF
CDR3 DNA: TGTGCCAGCGGATCGGGCATGAACACTGAAGCTTTCTTT

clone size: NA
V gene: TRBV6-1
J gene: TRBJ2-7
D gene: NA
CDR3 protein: CASRTERMAPTYEQYF
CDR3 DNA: TGTGCCAGCAGAACGGAACGGATGGCGCCGACCTACGAGCAGTACTTC

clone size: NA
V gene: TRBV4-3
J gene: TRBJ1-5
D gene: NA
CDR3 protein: CASSQEARSYQPQHF
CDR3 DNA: TGCGCCAGCAGCCAAGAGGCCCGTTCTTATCAGCCCCAGCATTTT

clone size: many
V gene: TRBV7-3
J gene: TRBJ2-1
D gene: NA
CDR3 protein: CASSSTFLDEQFF
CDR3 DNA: TGTGCCAGCAGCTCCACCTTCCTGGACGAGCAGTTCTTC

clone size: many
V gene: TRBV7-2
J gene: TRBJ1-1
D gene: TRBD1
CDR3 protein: CASRWSTGGGTEAFF
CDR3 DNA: TGTGCCAGCAGATGGAGCACAGGGGGCGGCACTGAAGCTTTCTTT

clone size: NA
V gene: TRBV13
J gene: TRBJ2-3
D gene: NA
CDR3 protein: CASSSRPDVLREDTQYF
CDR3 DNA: TGTGCCAGCAGCTCCCGTCCTGATGTCTTGAGGGAGGATACGCAGTATTTT

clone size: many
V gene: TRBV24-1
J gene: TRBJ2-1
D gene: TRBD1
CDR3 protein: CATRGGQGAYNEQFF
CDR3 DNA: TGTGCCACCAGGGGGGGACAGGGTGCCTACAATGAGCAGTTCTTC

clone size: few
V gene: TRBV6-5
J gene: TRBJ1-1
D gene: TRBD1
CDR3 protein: CASSYLQGITEAFF
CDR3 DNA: TGTGCCAGCAGTTATTTACAGGGGATCACTGAAGCTTTCTTT

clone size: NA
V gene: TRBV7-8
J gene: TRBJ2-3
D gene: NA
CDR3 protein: CASSLARQFSTDTQYF
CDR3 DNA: TGTGCCAGCAGCTTAGCTCGACAGTTCTCCACAGATACGCAGTATTTT

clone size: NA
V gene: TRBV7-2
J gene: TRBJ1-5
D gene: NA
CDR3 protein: CASSLTGLYNQPQHF
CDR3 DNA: TGTGCCAGCAGCTTAACAGGGCTCTACAATCAGCCCCAGCATTTT

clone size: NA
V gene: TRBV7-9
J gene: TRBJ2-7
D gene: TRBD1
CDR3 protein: CASRGQGAIYEQYF
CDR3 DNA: TGTGCCAGCAGGGGACAGGGGGCCATCTACGAGCAGTACTTC

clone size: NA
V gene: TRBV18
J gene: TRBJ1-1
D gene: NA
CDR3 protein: CASSPPGEVKAEAFF
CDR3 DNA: TGTGCCAGCTCACCACCGGGGGAGGTCAAAGCTGAAGCTTTCTTT

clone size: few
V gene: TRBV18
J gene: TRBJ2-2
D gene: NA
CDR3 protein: CASSPPAGNTGELFF
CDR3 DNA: TGTGCCAGCTCACCACCCGCGGGGAACACCGGGGAGCTGTTTTTT

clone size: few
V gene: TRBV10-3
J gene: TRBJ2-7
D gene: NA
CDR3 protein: CAPIRRARKASDVYEQYF
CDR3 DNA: TGTGCCCCCATTCGGCGGGCGCGAAAGGCTAGCGATGTCTACGAGCAGTACTTC

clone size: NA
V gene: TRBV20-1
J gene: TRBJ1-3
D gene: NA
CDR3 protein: CSARRQSSGNTIYF
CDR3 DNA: TGCAGTGCTAGAAGACAGTCCTCTGGAAACACCATATATTTT

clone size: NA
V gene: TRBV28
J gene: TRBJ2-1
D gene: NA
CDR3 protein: CASSLLEPQFF
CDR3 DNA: TGTGCCAGCAGTTTATTGGAGCCTCAGTTCTTC

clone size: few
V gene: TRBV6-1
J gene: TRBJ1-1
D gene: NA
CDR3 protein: CASSPPRRGMNTEAFF
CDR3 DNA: TGTGCCAGCAGTCCACCCCGCAGGGGAATGAACACTGAAGCTTTCTTT

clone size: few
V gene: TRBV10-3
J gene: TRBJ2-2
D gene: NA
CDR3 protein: CAISEQTRTGELFF
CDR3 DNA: TGTGCCATCAGTGAGCAGACGCGCACCGGGGAGCTGTTTTTT

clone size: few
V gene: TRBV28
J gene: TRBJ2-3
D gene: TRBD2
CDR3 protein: CASTGGTSDLADTQYF
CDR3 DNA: TGTGCCAGCACCGGGGGGACTAGCGATCTCGCAGATACGCAGTATTTT

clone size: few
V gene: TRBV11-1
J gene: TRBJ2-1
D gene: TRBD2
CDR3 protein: CASSPKIRTSGLYNEQFF
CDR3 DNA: TGTGCCAGCAGCCCGAAAATAAGGACTAGCGGTTTGTACAATGAGCAGTTCTTC

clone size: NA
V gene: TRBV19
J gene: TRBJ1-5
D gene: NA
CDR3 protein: CASTEYSGGNQPQHF
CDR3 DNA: TGTGCCAGTACGGAGTACTCAGGGGGCAATCAGCCCCAGCATTTT

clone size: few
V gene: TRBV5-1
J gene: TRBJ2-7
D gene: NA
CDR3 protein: CASSPGGSYSYEQYF
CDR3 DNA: TGCGCCAGCAGCCCTGGGGGGAGTTACTCCTACGAGCAGTACTTC

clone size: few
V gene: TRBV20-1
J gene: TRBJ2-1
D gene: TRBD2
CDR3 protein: CSARPGLAGGEQFF
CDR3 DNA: TGCAGTGCGCGACCGGGACTAGCGGGGGGGGAGCAGTTCTTC

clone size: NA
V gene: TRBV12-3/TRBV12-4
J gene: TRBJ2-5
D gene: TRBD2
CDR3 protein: CASSLTSGFQETQYF
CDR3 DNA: TGTGCCAGCAGTTTGACTAGCGGTTTCCAAGAGACCCAGTACTTC

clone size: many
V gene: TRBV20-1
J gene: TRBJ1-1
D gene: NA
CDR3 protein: CSAPGEGNTEAFF
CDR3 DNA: TGCAGTGCCCCAGGGGAGGGGAACACTGAAGCTTTCTTT

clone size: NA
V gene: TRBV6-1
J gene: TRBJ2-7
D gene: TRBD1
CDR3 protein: CASSTGRQGKAEQYF
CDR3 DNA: TGTGCCAGCAGTACCGGAAGACAGGGGAAGGCCGAGCAGTACTTC